This T cell receptor beta chain was identified during a study of T cells expressing NK-cell markers. Turning to the study itself: CD3+CD56+NKG2C+, CD3+CD56+NKG2C- and CD3+CD56-NKG2C+ T cells, once sorted, supplied the TCR beta repertoires. Most of the eight sequenced donors were classified as HCMV-seropositive, and one was classified as seronegative.

Study conclusions and caveats: The study found dominant NKG2C+ clonotypes at about 1.0-7.5% of CD8+ T cells in roughly six donors.

The CDR3 runs to 17 residues. Germline V gene data show CDR1 as SQVTM and CDR2 as ANQGSEA. In generating TCR beta cDNA, 5'RACE template switching with UMIs was used. One entry per CDR3 protein, without DNA, is what TCRdb gives after re-calling the 5' RACE reads. This table lists under 200,000 distinct CDR3 sequences. For this clonotype: Its antigen is unidentified.

The J gene is TRBJ1-5, the V gene TRBV29-1. Material for sequencing was blood T cells: a sorted CD56 or NKG2C T cell subset, CD4+ or CD8+ T cells, or bulk PBMC T cells (not recorded which). This sequence was found in a woman aged 18 to 75 in good health. The CDR3: CSVELAPLFYSNQPQHF. Drawing the rest from reference TRBV29-1 and TRBJ1-5, the complete variable domain is SAVISQKPSRDICQRGTSLTIQCQVDSQVTMMFWYRQQPGQSLTLIATANQGSEATYESGFVIDKFPISRPNLTFSTLTVSNMSPEDSSIYLCSVELAPLFYSNQPQHFGDGTRLSIL.